A single sample gave rise to the 25 T cell receptor beta chains below, sequenced in a study of PD-1 blockade in classical Hodgkin lymphoma. TCRdb's table, derived via immunoSEQ multiplex PCR, lists solely in-frame clones and lacks some. The sample lists around 70,000 clones; 71% were seen once. Each and every patient relapsed after autologous stem cell transplantation, and patients got differing brentuximab vedotin exposure. The source was peripheral blood mononuclear cells (PBMCs), collected before the second cycle of nivolumab. These receptors all stem from a human donor with classical Hodgkin lymphoma.

The gene calls are TRBV7-8 and TRBJ1-4; D gene ambiguous. Germline CDR1 is SGHVS and CDR2 is FQNEAQ. Trimming cost V 1 base and J 4 bases, with 10 bases left between them. The CDR3 has 15 residues. CDR3 DNA: TGTGCCAGCAGCTTAGAGTCCCGTCATAATGAAAAACTGTTTTTT. Translating gives CASSLESRHNEKLFF. Full variable domain (missing parts from reference TRBV7-8 and TRBJ1-4): GAGVSQSPRYKVAKRGQDVALRCDPISGHVSLFWYQQALGQGPEFLTYFQNEAQLDKSGLPSDRFFAERPEGSVSTLKIQRTQQEDSAVYLCASSLESRHNEKLFFGSGTQLSVL.

This clone appeared once. CDR3 sequence: CSVAGGDYGYTF. CDR3 nucleotide sequence: TGCAGCGTAGCAGGGGGGGACTATGGCTACACCTTC. This sequence joins TRBV29-1 and TRBJ1-2, with 7 bases matching TRBD1. The CDR3 loop spans 12 amino acids. Germline trimming cut 6 bases from V and 3 bases from J; bases unmatched to any gene: 4. Per the germline V gene, CDR1 is SQVTM and CDR2 is ANQGSEA.

This chain connects TRBV9 to TRBJ2-5; 9 bases are shared with TRBD2. The V gene end was trimmed by 0 bases and the J gene end by 4 bases; junction bases not matched to a gene: 13. Germline V CDR1 and CDR2: SGDLS, YYNGEE. The CDR3 sequence is 18 residues long. The CDR3 DNA reads TGTGCCAGCAGCGTAGGGGGCGGGAGGGCCGTCGTGGGAGAGACCCAGTACTTC. It codes for CASSVGGGRAVVGETQYF.

V is TRBV29-1 and J is TRBJ1-1; D may be TRBD1 (6 bases). The germline gives CDR1 SQVTM, CDR2 ANQGSEA. V was shortened by 6 bases and J by 8 bases, with 16 bases between the two germline ends. CDR3 length: 12 amino acids. CDR3 residues: CSVSPLDREAFF. The CDR3, as DNA: TGCAGCGTCTCCCCTCTTGACAGGGAAGCTTTCTTT.

This clone came up once. The chain has TRBV7-8 and TRBJ2-3; D is uncertain. Germline V gene data show CDR1 as SGHVS and CDR2 as FQNEAQ. V lost 4 bases and J lost 1, with 18 bases in between. The CDR3 runs 17 residues. This CDR3 is CASSSLGISLGTDTQYF. CDR3 nucleotide sequence: TGTGCCAGCAGCTCCCTCGGCATAAGTCTGGGCACAGATACGCAGTATTTT.

The chain is built from TRBV4-2 and TRBJ1-5; D call uncertain. Germline lookup yields CDR1 LGHNA and CDR2 YNFKEQ. Trimming left V 0 bases short and J 6 bases short, with 12 bases between. CDR3 length: 15 amino acids. The CDR3 loop is CASSQEPGSGQPQHF. The DNA of the CDR3 is TGTGCCAGCAGCCAAGAGCCAGGATCGGGTCAGCCCCAGCATTTT.

The chain carries TRBV5-1 and TRBJ1-3; D gene uncertain. With 2 bases removed from V and 4 bases from J, the gap between germline ends came to 13 bases. The germline gives CDR1 SGHRS, CDR2 YFSETQ. This CDR3 comprises 15 residues. The CDR3 region has the DNA TGCGCCAGCAGCTTTGATCCCTATACCGGAAACACCATATATTTT. Amino acids: CASSFDPYTGNTIYF.

CDR3 amino acids: CASSFYGTFNTGELFF. The CDR3 DNA reads TGTGCCAGCAGCTTTTACGGGACTTTCAACACCGGGGAGCTGTTTTTT. The rearrangement joins TRBV7-9 to TRBJ2-2; a weak D match, TRBD2 (6 bases). Trimming shortened V by 3 bases and J by 2 bases, and 13 bases separated the two germline ends. Germline assignment: CDR1 SEHNR and CDR2 FQNEAQ (reference sequence). The CDR3 has 16 amino acids.

This clone has only a few counts. V usage is TRBV19 and J usage is TRBJ1-1, with D perhaps matching TRBD1 (5 bases). The CDR3 is 10 amino acids. From germline, CDR1 is LNHDA and CDR2 SQIVND (reference sequence). The V gene lost 8 bases and the J gene lost 7 bases, with 8 bases spanning the gap. As DNA, the CDR3 is TGTGCCAGTGGGGGTCATGAAGCTTTCTTT. It encodes CASGGHEAFF.

The V gene is TRBV2, the J gene TRBJ2-7, with 8 bases that match TRBD2. Trimming cost V 5 bases and J 3 bases; bases outside gene matches: 6. CDR1 and CDR2 (germline): SNHLY, FYNNEI. The CDR3 is 14 residues long. This chain's CDR3 is CASSREGESYEQYF. The CDR3 DNA reads TGTGCCAGCAGTCGGGAGGGCGAGAGCTACGAGCAGTACTTC.

The J gene is TRBJ1-1, the V gene TRBV7-8; tentatively, D is TRBD1 (5 bases). The CDR3 loop spans 13 amino acids. With 1 base removed from V and 5 bases from J, the gap between germline ends came to 8 bases. Germline V gene lookup returns CDR1 SGHVS and CDR2 FQNEAQ. The DNA for the CDR3 is TGTGCCAGCAGCTTAGTCGAGGGGACTGAAGCTTTCTTT. Its protein is CASSLVEGTEAFF.

This chain links TRBV27 with TRBJ2-7; a possible D gene is TRBD1 (6 bases). The germline gives CDR1 MNHEY, CDR2 SMNVEV (reference sequence). This CDR3 is 13 amino acids long. The V end lost 3 bases, the J end lost 3 bases, and 9 bases lay between the germline ends. This CDR3 reads CASSFVQGYEQYF. CDR3 DNA sequence: TGTGCCAGCAGTTTTGTACAGGGCTACGAGCAGTACTTC.

The chain carries TRBV2 and TRBJ1-1; a weak D match, TRBD1 (5 bases). This CDR3 has 15 amino acids. V lost 5 bases to trimming and J lost 4 bases, with 17 bases between them. CDR1 and CDR2 from the germline V gene are SNHLY and FYNNEI. The DNA of the CDR3 is TGTGCCAGCAGTCTTGGGACCGGGACGCTCACTGAAGCTTTCTTT. Translated, it gives CASSLGTGTLTEAFF.

This rearrangement joins TRBV6-4 to TRBJ2-1, with 7 bases identical to TRBD1. The trim removed 5 bases at V and 2 bases at J, leaving 6 bases unmatched. Germline V gene data show CDR1 as MRHNA and CDR2 as SNTAGT. The CDR3 runs 15 residues. The chain's CDR3 is CASSSTGEPYNEQFF. The CDR3 bases are TGTGCCAGCAGTTCCACAGGGGAGCCCTACAATGAGCAGTTCTTC.

This clone has a handful of counts. The chain couples TRBV5-1 to TRBJ1-1, with D possibly being TRBD1 (5 bases). Germline lookup yields CDR1 SGHRS and CDR2 YFSETQ. This CDR3 is 14 amino acids long. V was clipped by 5 bases and J by 3 bases, with 14 bases between them. Here the CDR3 reads CASRLTGGDTEAFF. CDR3 nucleotides: TGCGCCAGCAGACTGACTGGGGGAGACACTGAAGCTTTCTTT. The whole variable domain, filled in from reference TRBV5-1 and TRBJ1-1, reads KAGVTQTPRYLIKTRGQQVTLSCSPISGHRSVSWYQQTPGQGLQFLFEYFSETQRNKGNFPGRFSGRQFSNSRSEMNVSTLELGDSALYLCASRLTGGDTEAFFGQGTRLTVV.

This clone was observed a few times. J is TRBJ1-2 and V is TRBV5-4; D possibly corresponds to TRBD1 (5 bases). The germline V and J ends were trimmed by 0 bases and 5 bases, with 11 bases remaining between them. Germline assignment: CDR1 SGHNT and CDR2 YYREEE (reference sequence). The CDR3 consists of 14 residues. In nucleotides, the CDR3 is TGTGCCAGCAGCTTGGACAGGATCCAGTATGGCTACACCTTC. Translation: CASSLDRIQYGYTF.

This clone was seen once. This chain uses TRBV7-9 with TRBJ1-1, with unresolved D. Germline V CDR1 and CDR2: SEHNR, FQNEAQ (reference sequence). The CDR3 contains 12 residues. V lost 11 bases and J 4 bases, leaving 14 bases between the germline ends. The CDR3 sequence is CAVGADPTEAFF. The CDR3 nucleotides read TGTGCCGTGGGAGCCGACCCCACTGAAGCTTTCTTT.

The rearrangement joins TRBV19 to TRBJ1-1; no clear D. This CDR3 contains 12 residues. V dropped 2 bases and J dropped 6 bases, with 7 bases sitting between them. CDR1 and CDR2 (germline): LNHDA, SQIVND (reference sequence). CDR3 nucleotides: TGTGCCAGTAGTATACGGGGTTCTGAAGCTTTCTTT. This codes for CASSIRGSEAFF.

This clone showed up just a few times. The chain joins TRBV2 to TRBJ2-7; D gene uncertain. The V gene's germline CDR1 is SNHLY and CDR2 FYNNEI. V lost 6 bases to trimming and J lost 1 base, with 1 base between them. The length of the CDR3 is 10 residues. The CDR3 sequence: CASRSYEQYF. The CDR3 bases are TGTGCCAGCAGGTCCTACGAGCAGTACTTC.

The count of this clone is one. The chain links TRBV14 to TRBJ2-5, with 8 bases fitting TRBD1. Unmatched junction bases numbered 1, after V lost 3 bases and J lost 4 bases. Germline V gives CDR1 SGHDN, CDR2 FVKESK. The CDR3 runs 13 residues. CDR3 sequence: CASSHRGRETQYF. CDR3 DNA sequence: TGTGCCAGCAGCCACAGGGGGCGAGAGACCCAGTACTTC.

In its sample, this clone was seen a few times. The rearrangement links TRBV28 to TRBJ1-5, with TRBD1 as a possible D gene (5 bases). V was trimmed by 5 bases and J by 13 bases, leaving 18 bases between them. The CDR3 covers 13 residues. CDR1 MDHEN and CDR2 SYDVKM come from the germline V gene. For the CDR3, the DNA is TGTGCCAGCAGTCGGGACGGTCTTGGGGCGCAGCATTTT. Its translation: CASSRDGLGAQHF.

Only one count was recorded for this clone. The chain employs TRBV10-1 and TRBJ2-3; D call uncertain. The germline gives CDR1 WNHNN, CDR2 SYGVQD (reference sequence). This CDR3 is 14 amino acids long. V was clipped by 6 bases and J by 1 base, with 11 bases between them. CDR3 DNA sequence: TGCGCCAGCAGCGAGACGGGCGGCACAGATACGCAGTATTTT. The encoded protein is CASSETGGTDTQYF.

The V gene is TRBV11-2, the J gene TRBJ1-4; possible D gene TRBD1, 5 bases. CDR3 length: 14 amino acids. V lost 0 bases, J lost 7 bases, and 9 bases lay in between. Germline V gene sequence: CDR1 SGHAT, CDR2 FQNNGV. The CDR3 sequence: CASSLDRVGEKLFF. CDR3 coding DNA: TGTGCCAGCAGCTTAGACAGGGTGGGTGAAAAACTGTTTTTT.

The V gene is TRBV7-6, the J gene TRBJ1-1, with D unclear. CDR3 size: 14 residues. Trimming shortened V by 6 bases and J by 2 bases, and 13 bases separated the two germline ends. Germline CDR1 SGHVS, CDR2 FNYEAQ. In DNA, the CDR3 is TGTGCCAGCAGGCCAACTTTTTTAAACACTGAAGCTTTCTTT. Its translation: CASRPTFLNTEAFF.

The count of this clone is one. The V call is TRBV29-1, the J call TRBJ1-2; D remains unclear. V was pared by 3 bases and J by 4 bases, with 15 bases between. Germline CDR1 and CDR2: SQVTM and ANQGSEA. The CDR3 consists of 14 residues. DNA of the CDR3: TGCAGCGTTGAGGTTACCGGAGTACCCTATGGCTACACCTTC. It is translated as CSVEVTGVPYGYTF. The whole variable domain, remainder taken from reference TRBV29-1 and TRBJ1-2, is SAVISQKPSRDICQRGTSLTIQCQVDSQVTMMFWYRQQPGQSLTLIATANQGSEATYESGFVIDKFPISRPNLTFSTLTVSNMSPEDSSIYLCSVEVTGVPYGYTFGSGTRLTVV.